This T cell receptor beta chain was found in a study of T cell changes during pregnancy in multiple sclerosis. Clones were read by immunoSEQ multiplex PCR, and TCRdb kept only the in-frame ones, dropping some. Of tens of thousands of clones in the sample, approximately 96% were seen once. Germline-derived CDR1 and CDR2 are SGHDN and FVKESK. The CDR3 spans 14 residues. J gave up 8 bases and V 3 bases, and 5 bases lay outside the gene matches. The TCR sequence derives from a female donor with multiple sclerosis, enrolled in a pregnancy study. The sample here was CD8+ T cells from peripheral blood mononuclear cells, taken after pregnancy. The V and J genes are TRBV14 and TRBJ1-4, with 8 bases that match TRBD1. CDR3 region: CASSQTGEGEKLFF. In DNA, the CDR3 is TGTGCCAGCAGCCAGACAGGGGAAGGGGAAAAACTGTTTTTT. Full variable domain (outside the CDR3, taken from reference TRBV14 and TRBJ1-4): EAGVTQFPSHSVIEKGQTVTLRCDPISGHDNLYWYRRVMGKEIKFLLHFVKESKQDESGMPNNRFLAERTGGTYSTLKVQPAELEDSGVYFCASSQTGEGEKLFFGSGTQLSVL.